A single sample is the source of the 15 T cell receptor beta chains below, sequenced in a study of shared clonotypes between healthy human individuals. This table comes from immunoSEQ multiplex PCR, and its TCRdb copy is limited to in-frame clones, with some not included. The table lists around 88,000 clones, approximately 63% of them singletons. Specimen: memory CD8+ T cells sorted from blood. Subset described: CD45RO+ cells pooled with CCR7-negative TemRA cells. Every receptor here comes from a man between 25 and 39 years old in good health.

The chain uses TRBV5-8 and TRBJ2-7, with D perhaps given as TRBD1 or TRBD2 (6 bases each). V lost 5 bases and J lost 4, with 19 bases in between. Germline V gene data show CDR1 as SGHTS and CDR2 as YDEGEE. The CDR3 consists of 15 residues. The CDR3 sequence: CASSLARGLNYEQYF. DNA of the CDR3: TGTGCCAGCAGTCTAGCCAGGGGACTTAATTACGAGCAGTACTTC.

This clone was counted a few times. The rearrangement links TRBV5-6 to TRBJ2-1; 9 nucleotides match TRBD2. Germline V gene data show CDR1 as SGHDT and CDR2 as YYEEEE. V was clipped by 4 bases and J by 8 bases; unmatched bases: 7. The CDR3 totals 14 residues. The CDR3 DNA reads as TGTGCCAGCAGCGTCCCTAGCGGGATCTATGAGCAGTTCTTC. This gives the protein CASSVPSGIYEQFF.

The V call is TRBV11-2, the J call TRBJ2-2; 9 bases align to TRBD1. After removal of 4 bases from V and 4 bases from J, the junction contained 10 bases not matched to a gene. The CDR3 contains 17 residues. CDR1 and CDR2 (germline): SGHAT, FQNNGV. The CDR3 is CASSSWKQGATTGELFF. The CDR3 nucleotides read TGTGCCAGCAGCTCCTGGAAACAGGGGGCGACCACCGGGGAGCTGTTTTTT.

CDR3 sequence: CASSTAEGGISDTQYF. The CDR3, as DNA: TGTGCCAGCAGCACCGCGGAGGGGGGCATATCAGATACGCAGTATTTT. The rearrangement uses TRBV9 and TRBJ2-3; D possibly matches TRBD1 or TRBD2 (6 bases each). Trimming took off 4 bases at V and 4 bases at J, with 19 bases between the two ends. CDR1 and CDR2 from the germline V gene are SGDLS and YYNGEE. The CDR3 is made up of 16 amino acids.

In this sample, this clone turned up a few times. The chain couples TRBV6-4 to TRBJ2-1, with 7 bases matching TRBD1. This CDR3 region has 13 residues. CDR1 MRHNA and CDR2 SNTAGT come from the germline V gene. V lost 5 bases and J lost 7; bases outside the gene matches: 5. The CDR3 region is CASSPGQQNEQFF. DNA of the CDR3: TGTGCCAGCAGTCCGGGACAGCAAAATGAGCAGTTCTTC.

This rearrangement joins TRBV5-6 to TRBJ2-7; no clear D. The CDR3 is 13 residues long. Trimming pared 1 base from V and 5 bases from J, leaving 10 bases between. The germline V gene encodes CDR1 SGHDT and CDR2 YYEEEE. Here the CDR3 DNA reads TGTGCCAGCAGCTTGAGGCAGGCCCACGAGCAGTACTTC. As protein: CASSLRQAHEQYF.

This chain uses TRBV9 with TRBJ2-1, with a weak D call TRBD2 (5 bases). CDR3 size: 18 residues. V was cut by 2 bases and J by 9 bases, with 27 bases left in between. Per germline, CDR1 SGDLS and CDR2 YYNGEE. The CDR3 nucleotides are TGTGCCAGCAGCGTTACCTTAACCCGTCTCGGGGTGGGTGGTGAGCAGTTCTTC. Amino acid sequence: CASSVTLTRLGVGGEQFF.

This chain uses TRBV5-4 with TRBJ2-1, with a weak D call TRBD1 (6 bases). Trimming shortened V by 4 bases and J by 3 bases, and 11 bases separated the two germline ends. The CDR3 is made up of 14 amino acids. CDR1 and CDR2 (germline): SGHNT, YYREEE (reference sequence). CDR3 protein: CASSHRDNYNEQFF. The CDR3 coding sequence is TGTGCCAGCAGCCACCGGGACAACTACAATGAGCAGTTCTTC. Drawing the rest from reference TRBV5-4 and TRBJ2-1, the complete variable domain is ETGVTQSPTHLIKTRGQQVTLRCSSQSGHNTVSWYQQALGQGPQFIFQYYREEENGRGNFPPRFSGLQFPNYSSELNVNALELDDSALYLCASSHRDNYNEQFFGPGTRLTVL.

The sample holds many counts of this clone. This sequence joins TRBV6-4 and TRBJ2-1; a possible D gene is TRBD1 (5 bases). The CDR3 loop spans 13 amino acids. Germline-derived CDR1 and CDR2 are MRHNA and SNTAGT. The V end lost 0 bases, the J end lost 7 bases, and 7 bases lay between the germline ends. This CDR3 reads CASSDSAGNEQFF. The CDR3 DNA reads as TGTGCCAGCAGTGACTCAGCAGGGAATGAGCAGTTCTTC.

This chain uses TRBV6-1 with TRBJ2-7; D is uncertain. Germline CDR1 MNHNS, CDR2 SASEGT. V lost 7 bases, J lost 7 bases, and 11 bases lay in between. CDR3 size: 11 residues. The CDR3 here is CASTDLREQYF. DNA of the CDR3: TGTGCCAGCACCGACCTGCGGGAGCAGTACTTC.

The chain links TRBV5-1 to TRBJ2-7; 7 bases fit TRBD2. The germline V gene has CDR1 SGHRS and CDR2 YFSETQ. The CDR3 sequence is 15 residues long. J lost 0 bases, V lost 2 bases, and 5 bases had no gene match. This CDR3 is CASSLTAGSSYEQYF. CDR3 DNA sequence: TGCGCCAGCAGCTTAACAGCGGGGAGCTCCTACGAGCAGTACTTC.

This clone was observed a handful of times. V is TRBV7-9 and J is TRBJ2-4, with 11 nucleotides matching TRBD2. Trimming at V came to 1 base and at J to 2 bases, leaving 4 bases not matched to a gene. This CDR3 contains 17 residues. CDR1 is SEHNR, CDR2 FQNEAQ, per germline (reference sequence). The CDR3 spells CASSLGSSGRTKNIQYF. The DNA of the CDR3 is TGTGCCAGCAGCTTAGGCTCTAGCGGGAGGACCAAAAACATTCAGTACTTC.

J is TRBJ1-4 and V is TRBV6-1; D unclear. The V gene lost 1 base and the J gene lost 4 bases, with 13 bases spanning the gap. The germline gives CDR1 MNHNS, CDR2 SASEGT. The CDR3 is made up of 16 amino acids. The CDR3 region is CASSEETWGYNEKLFF. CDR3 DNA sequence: TGTGCCAGCAGTGAAGAAACTTGGGGTTATAATGAAAAACTGTTTTTT.

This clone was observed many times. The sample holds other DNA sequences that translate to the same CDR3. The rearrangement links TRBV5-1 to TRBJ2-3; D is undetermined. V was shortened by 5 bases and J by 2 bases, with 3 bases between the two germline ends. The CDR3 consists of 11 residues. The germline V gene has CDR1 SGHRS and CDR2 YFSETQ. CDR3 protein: CASRSTDTQYF. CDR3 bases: TGCGCCAGCAGATCCACAGATACGCAGTATTTT. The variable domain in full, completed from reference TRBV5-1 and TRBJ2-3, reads KAGVTQTPRYLIKTRGQQVTLSCSPISGHRSVSWYQQTPGQGLQFLFEYFSETQRNKGNFPGRFSGRQFSNSRSEMNVSTLELGDSALYLCASRSTDTQYFGPGTRLTVL.

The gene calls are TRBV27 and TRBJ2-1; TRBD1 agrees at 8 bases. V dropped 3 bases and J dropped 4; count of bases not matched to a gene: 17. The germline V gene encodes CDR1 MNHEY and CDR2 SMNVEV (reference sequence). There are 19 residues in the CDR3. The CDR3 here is CASSFFYYPGQGKYNEQFF. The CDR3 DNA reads TGTGCCAGCAGTTTTTTCTACTACCCCGGACAGGGCAAATACAATGAGCAGTTCTTC.